These 24 T cell receptor beta chains were sequenced from one sample in a study of cytomegalovirus exposure and HLA in healthy donors. The PCR employed 60 Vbeta primers together with 13 Jbeta primers. Clones were read by immunoSEQ multiplex PCR, and TCRdb kept only the in-frame ones, dropping some. The sample's table shows around 45,000 clones. Input material: PBMCs. These TCRs come from a woman aged 25 to 39 in good health and CMV-seronegative.

The chain joins TRBV29-1 to TRBJ1-1; D gene uncertain. The length of the CDR3 is 14 residues. The germline V gene encodes CDR1 SQVTM and CDR2 ANQGSEA. Trimming shortened V by 2 bases and J by 0 bases, and 10 bases separated the two germline ends. CDR3 protein: CSVERLTMNTEAFF. The CDR3 DNA follows: TGCAGCGTTGAAAGACTGACCATGAACACTGAAGCTTTCTTT.

The CDR3 DNA reads TGTGCCAGCCGAGCCCCCTTTATCGGGAACACCGGGGAGCTGTTTTTT. This gives the protein CASRAPFIGNTGELFF. This chain uses TRBV27 with TRBJ2-2; the D is unclear. Germline-derived CDR1 and CDR2 are MNHEY and SMNVEV (reference sequence). The CDR3 has 16 amino acids. V gave up 8 bases and J gave up 1 base, with 17 bases separating them.

Concerning this clone: The junction departs from germline at one end; a sequencing error may be responsible. This chain links TRBV7-7 with TRBJ1-1; 9 nucleotides match TRBD1. The CDR3 consists of 13 residues. Germline loops: CDR1 SSHAT, CDR2 FNYEAQ (reference sequence). The CDR3 loop is CASSPDRGGEAFF. The CDR3 region has the DNA TGTGCTAGCAGCCCGGACAGGGGAGGTGAAGCTTTCTTT.

The gene calls are TRBV4-2 and TRBJ1-5; D unresolved. V was cut by 0 bases and J by 5 bases, with 11 bases left in between. The germline V gene has CDR1 LGHNA and CDR2 YNFKEQ. The CDR3 covers 15 residues. CDR3 sequence (DNA): TGTGCCAGCAGCCAAGATCGGCGGGCCGATCAGCCCCAGCATTTT. Translated: CASSQDRRADQPQHF.

The genes are TRBV7-9 and TRBJ2-7; 10 bases line up with TRBD2. V gave up 3 bases and J gave up 6 bases; unmatched junction bases: 5. Germline values: CDR1 SEHNR, CDR2 FQNEAQ (reference sequence). CDR3 length: 14 residues. The CDR3 loop is CASSLMGTSAEQYF. CDR3 nucleotide sequence: TGTGCCAGCAGCTTGATGGGGACTAGCGCCGAGCAGTACTTC.

The chain joins TRBV2 to TRBJ2-7; D is perhaps TRBD1 (5 bases). The V end lost 5 bases, the J end lost 12 bases, and 17 bases lay between the germline ends. This CDR3 has 12 residues. The germline CDR1 and CDR2 sequences are SNHLY and FYNNEI. In nucleotides, the CDR3 is TGTGCCAGCAGTCCTACAGGCGATATTCCGTACTTC. It specifies CASSPTGDIPYF.

CDR3 amino acids: CASSLGTVSYEQYF. The CDR3 nucleotides read TGTGCCAGCAGCCTTGGGACAGTCTCCTACGAGCAGTACTTC. The chain has TRBV9 and TRBJ2-7, with 7 bases aligning to TRBD1. The CDR3 spans 14 residues. The junction had 4 bases not matched to a gene; V was cut back by 4 bases and J by 0 bases. Germline CDR1 SGDLS, CDR2 YYNGEE.

The chain links TRBV9 to TRBJ2-3; 9 bases align to TRBD1. The V gene end was trimmed by 2 bases and the J gene end by 6 bases; junction bases not matched to a gene: 7. This CDR3 contains 15 residues. CDR1 SGDLS and CDR2 YYNGEE come from the germline V gene. The CDR3 coding sequence is TGTGCCAGCAGCGTGGACAGGGGACACCCGGATACGCAGTATTTT. It yields the protein CASSVDRGHPDTQYF.

The chain has TRBV4-1 and TRBJ2-1, with 7 bases matching TRBD1. Germline values: CDR1 MGHRA, CDR2 YSYEKL. This CDR3 region has 14 residues. V was pared by 3 bases and J by 5 bases, with 4 bases of the junction left unmatched. For the CDR3, the DNA is TGCGCCAGCAGCCATGGGGGACAGAACAATGAGCAGTTCTTC. Translating it yields CASSHGGQNNEQFF.

The CDR3 spells CASSPPGLAYNEQFF. CDR3 sequence (DNA): TGTGCCAGCTCACCACCGGGACTGGCCTACAATGAGCAGTTCTTC. The chain combines TRBV18 with TRBJ2-1, with D possibly matching TRBD2 (6 bases). The germline V and J ends were trimmed by 0 bases and 2 bases, with 8 bases remaining between them. Germline values: CDR1 KGHSH, CDR2 LQKENI. The CDR3 length is 15 residues.

This chain joins TRBV13 and TRBJ2-7; the D gene is possibly TRBD1 (6 bases). CDR3 length equals 15 residues. The V gene's germline CDR1 is PRHDT and CDR2 FYEKMQ (reference sequence). Deletions cut 4 bases from V and 6 bases from J, with 19 bases between. The DNA of the CDR3 is TGTGCCAGCAGCTCCTCGAGGGGGACCGGAGGCGAGCAGTACTTC. Its protein product is CASSSSRGTGGEQYF.

This sequence joins TRBV7-6 and TRBJ1-5, with D perhaps matching TRBD1 (6 bases). V dropped 4 bases and J dropped 0 bases, with 13 bases sitting between them. Germline CDR1 and CDR2: SGHVS and FNYEAQ. The CDR3 consists of 16 residues. CDR3 bases: TGTGCCAGCAGCTCTAGGGCAGGGGATAGCAATCAGCCCCAGCATTTT. Translated, it gives CASSSRAGDSNQPQHF.

The gene calls are TRBV6-1 and TRBJ1-2; TRBD1 matches 7 bases. Looked up from germline, CDR1 is MNHNS and CDR2 is SASEGT. The CDR3 is 14 amino acids. Germline trimming cut 8 bases from V and 0 bases from J; bases unmatched to any gene: 6. The CDR3 nucleotides are TGTGCCAGCCAGACAGGGAGCGCTAACTATGGCTACACCTTC. It encodes CASQTGSANYGYTF.

The V call is TRBV2, the J call TRBJ1-1; 7 bases map to TRBD1. Germline loops: CDR1 SNHLY, CDR2 FYNNEI. V trimming: 5 bases; J trimming: 6 bases; junction bases outside the gene matches: 9. The length of the CDR3 is 14 residues. For the CDR3, the DNA is TGTGCCAGCAGTCCCGACAGGGCGAGGCCTGAAGCTTTCTTT. Amino acids: CASSPDRARPEAFF.

The genes are TRBV29-1 and TRBJ2-1; 12 nucleotides agree with TRBD2. After removal of 5 bases from V and 4 bases from J, the junction contained 12 bases not matched to a gene. CDR3 length: 17 residues. The germline gives CDR1 SQVTM, CDR2 ANQGSEA. Here the CDR3 reads CSVSSRTSGTPYNEQFF. In DNA form, the CDR3 reads TGCAGCGTTTCCTCTAGGACTAGCGGGACTCCATACAATGAGCAGTTCTTC.

This chain links TRBV6-5 with TRBJ1-1; D is unclear. The CDR3 extends over 14 amino acids. The germline CDR1 and CDR2 sequences are MNHEY and SVGAGI. V was clipped by 4 bases and J by 8 bases, with 17 bases between them. The CDR3 bases are TGTGCCAGCAGTTCCCGATCCCCCGCGGGAGAAGCTTTCTTT. This sequence encodes CASSSRSPAGEAFF.

J is TRBJ2-1 and V is TRBV4-2, with 8 bases identical to TRBD2. With V trimmed by 6 bases and J by 2 bases, 6 bases remained unmatched. The germline gives CDR1 LGHNA, CDR2 YNFKEQ. The CDR3 runs 15 residues. The CDR3 region is CASRKKREPYNEQFF. The CDR3 coding sequence is TGTGCCAGCAGAAAAAAGCGGGAGCCCTACAATGAGCAGTTCTTC.

This chain links TRBV7-2 with TRBJ2-1, with 12 bases lining up with TRBD2. The CDR3 has 18 residues. The V and J ends lost 3 bases and 5 bases, in that order; junction bases with no gene match: 11. Germline V gene data show CDR1 as SGHTA and CDR2 as FQGNSA. The chain's CDR3 is CASSFAGTSGQSDNEQFF. The CDR3 nucleotides read TGTGCCAGCAGCTTCGCTGGGACTAGCGGGCAATCCGACAATGAGCAGTTCTTC.

V is TRBV4-1 and J is TRBJ2-1; 7 bases match TRBD1. The CDR3 length is 15 residues. Germline CDR1 reads MGHRA; CDR2 reads YSYEKL. The trim removed 4 bases at V and 7 bases at J, leaving 10 bases unmatched. The CDR3 protein is CASSLTGTAGNEQFF. For the CDR3, the DNA is TGCGCCAGCAGCCTTACCGGGACAGCCGGAAATGAGCAGTTCTTC.

The V and J genes are TRBV6-6 and TRBJ2-1; D may be TRBD2 (6 bases). Between the trimmed V and J ends, which lost 6 bases and 4 bases, there was a span of 13 bases. Looked up from germline, CDR1 is MNHNY and CDR2 is SVGAGI (reference sequence). The CDR3 sequence is 14 residues long. The CDR3 here is CASSREGTYNEQFF. CDR3 bases: TGTGCCAGCAGCCGAGAGGGGACTTACAATGAGCAGTTCTTC.

This chain uses TRBV18 with TRBJ1-5; D possibly corresponds to TRBD1 (5 bases). Germline V lookup: CDR1 KGHSH, CDR2 LQKENI. The ends were cut back, 3 bases at V and 5 bases at J, with 8 bases in the middle. The CDR3 extends over 13 amino acids. The DNA of the CDR3 is TGTGCCAGCTCACCGGCGGGGGATCAGCCCCAGCATTTT. It codes for CASSPAGDQPQHF.

V and J are TRBV29-1 and TRBJ1-5; D ambiguous. Germline CDR1 is SQVTM and CDR2 is ANQGSEA. This CDR3 has 14 residues. Trimming shortened V by 7 bases and J by 2 bases, and 15 bases separated the two germline ends. CDR3 sequence (DNA): TGCAGCGCAACGGTAGGGAGGGGCAATCAGCCCCAGCATTTT. It yields the protein CSATVGRGNQPQHF.

This rearrangement joins TRBV9 to TRBJ1-2, with D maybe TRBD1 (6 bases). The V gene's germline CDR1 is SGDLS and CDR2 YYNGEE. V shed 3 bases and J shed 4 bases, with 16 bases lying between them. The CDR3 runs 15 residues. The chain's CDR3 is CASSATGTSGYGYTF. CDR3 DNA: TGTGCCAGCAGCGCTACCGGGACATCCGGCTATGGCTACACCTTC.

The gene calls are TRBV18 and TRBJ2-7; D might be TRBD2 (5 bases). Trimming removed 8 bases from V and 0 bases from J, with 14 bases in between. The CDR3 runs 14 residues. Looked up from germline, CDR1 is KGHSH and CDR2 is LQKENI. The DNA of the CDR3 is TGTGCCAGCGCGGGTACAAACCGCTCCTACGAGCAGTACTTC. Amino acids: CASAGTNRSYEQYF.